This T cell receptor (beta chain) derives from a study of OX40 agonist ivuxolimab in advanced cancers. Looking at the study overall: Ivuxolimab, an antibody acting as an agonist of OX40 (CD134), was used to treat patients.

As regards this clone: Its antigen remains unknown.

Study findings and constraints: Specificity for antigen went undetermined in the expanded peripheral T cells.

The data were produced by immunoSEQ multiplex PCR, yet TCRdb's version contains in-frame clones alone and is incomplete. In the table there are 100,000 to 120,000 clones, 89% of which are singletons. The sequencing here drew on CD4+ or CD8+ T cells sorted from blood, taken in a trial of the OX40 agonist ivuxolimab. This clonotype was sampled from an adult with an advanced solid tumor such as melanoma, head and neck, liver or kidney cancer.

As DNA, the CDR3 is TGCGCCAGCAGCTTGGCCAGCAGGGACGCTGAAGCTTTCTTT. Translation gives CASSLASRDAEAFF. The chain has TRBV5-1 and TRBJ1-1; D is possibly TRBD1 (5 bases). This CDR3 has 14 residues. From germline, CDR1 is SGHRS and CDR2 YFSETQ. V was cut by 0 bases and J by 6 bases, with 12 bases left in between.